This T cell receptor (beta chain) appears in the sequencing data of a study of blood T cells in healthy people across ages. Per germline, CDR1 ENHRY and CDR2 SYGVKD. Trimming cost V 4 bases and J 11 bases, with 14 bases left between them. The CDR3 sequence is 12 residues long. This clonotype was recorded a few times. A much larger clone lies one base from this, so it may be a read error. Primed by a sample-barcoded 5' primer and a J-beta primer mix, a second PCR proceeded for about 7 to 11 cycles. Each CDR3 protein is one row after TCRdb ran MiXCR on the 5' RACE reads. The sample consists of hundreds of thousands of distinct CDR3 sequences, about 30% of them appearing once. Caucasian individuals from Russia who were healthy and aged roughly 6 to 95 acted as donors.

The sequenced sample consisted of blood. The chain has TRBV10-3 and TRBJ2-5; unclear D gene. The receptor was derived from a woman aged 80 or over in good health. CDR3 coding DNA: TGTGCCATCAGTGGTCCGCCCGATGAGCAGTACTTC. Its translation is CAISGPPDEQYF.